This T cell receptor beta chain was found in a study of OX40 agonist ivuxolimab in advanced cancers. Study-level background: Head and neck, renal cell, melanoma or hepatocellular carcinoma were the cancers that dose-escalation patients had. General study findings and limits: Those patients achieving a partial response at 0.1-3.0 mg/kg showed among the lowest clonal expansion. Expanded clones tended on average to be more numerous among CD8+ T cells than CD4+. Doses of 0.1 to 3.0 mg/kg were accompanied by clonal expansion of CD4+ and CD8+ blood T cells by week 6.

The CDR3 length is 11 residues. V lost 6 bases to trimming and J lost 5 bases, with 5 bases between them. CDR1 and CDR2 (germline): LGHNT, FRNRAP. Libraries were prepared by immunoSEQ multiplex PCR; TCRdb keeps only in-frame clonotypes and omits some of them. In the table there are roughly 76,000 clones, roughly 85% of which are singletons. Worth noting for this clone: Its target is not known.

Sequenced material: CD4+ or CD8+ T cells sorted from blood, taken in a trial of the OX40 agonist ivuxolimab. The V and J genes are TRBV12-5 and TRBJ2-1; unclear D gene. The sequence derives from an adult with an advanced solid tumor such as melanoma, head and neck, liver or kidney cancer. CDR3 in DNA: TGTGCTAGTGGCACCCACAATGAGCAGTTCTTC. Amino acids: CASGTHNEQFF.